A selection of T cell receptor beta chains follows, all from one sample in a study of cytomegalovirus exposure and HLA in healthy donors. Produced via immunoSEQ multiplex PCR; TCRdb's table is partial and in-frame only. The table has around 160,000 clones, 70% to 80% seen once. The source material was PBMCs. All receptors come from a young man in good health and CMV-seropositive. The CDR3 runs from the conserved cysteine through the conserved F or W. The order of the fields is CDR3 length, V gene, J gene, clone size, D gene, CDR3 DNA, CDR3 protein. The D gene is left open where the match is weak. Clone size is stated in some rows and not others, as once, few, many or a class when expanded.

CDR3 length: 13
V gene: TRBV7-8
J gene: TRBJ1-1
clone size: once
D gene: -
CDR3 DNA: TGTGCCAGCAGCTTGCGGGAGAGCACTGAAGCTTTCTTT
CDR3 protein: CASSLRESTEAFF

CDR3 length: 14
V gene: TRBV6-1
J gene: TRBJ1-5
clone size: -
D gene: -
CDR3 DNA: TGTGCCAGCAGCCCGATGGGGGGGCATCAGCCCCAGCATTTT
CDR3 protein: CASSPMGGHQPQHF

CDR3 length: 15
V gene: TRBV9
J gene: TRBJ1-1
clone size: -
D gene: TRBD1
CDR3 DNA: TGTGCCAGCAGCCGGACAGGGGGCATGGTCACTGAAGCTTTCTTT
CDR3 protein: CASSRTGGMVTEAFF

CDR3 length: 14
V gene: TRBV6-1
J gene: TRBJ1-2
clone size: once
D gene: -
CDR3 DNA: TGTGCCAGCAGTGAACAGGCAGATAACTATGGCTACACCTTC
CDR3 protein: CASSEQADNYGYTF

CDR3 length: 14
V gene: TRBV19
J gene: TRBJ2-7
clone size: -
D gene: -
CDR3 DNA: TGTGCCAGTAGTATAGTTGGCAGTACCTACGAGCAGTACTTC
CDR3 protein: CASSIVGSTYEQYF

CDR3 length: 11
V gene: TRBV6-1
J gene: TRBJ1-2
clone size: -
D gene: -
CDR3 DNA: TGTGCCATCGTGACTCCACGTGGCTACACCTTC
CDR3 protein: CAIVTPRGYTF

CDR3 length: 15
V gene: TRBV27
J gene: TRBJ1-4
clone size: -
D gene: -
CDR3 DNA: TGTGCCAGCAGTCCTCTGTCGGGAGGGGGAGAAAAACTGTTTTTT
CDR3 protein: CASSPLSGGGEKLFF

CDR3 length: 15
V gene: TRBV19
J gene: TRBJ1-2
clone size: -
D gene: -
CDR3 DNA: TGTGCCAGTAGTCCTCCCGACAGGCCCTCGGGCGGCTACACCTTC
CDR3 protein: CASSPPDRPSGGYTF

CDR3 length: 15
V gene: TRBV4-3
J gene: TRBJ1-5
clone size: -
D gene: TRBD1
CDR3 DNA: TGCGCCAGCAAACTCGACAGGGATAGCAATCAGCCCCAGCATTTT
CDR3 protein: CASKLDRDSNQPQHF

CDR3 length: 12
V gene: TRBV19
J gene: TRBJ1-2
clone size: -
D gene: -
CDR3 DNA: TGTGCCAGTAGTCGGGTGAACTGGGGCTACACCTTC
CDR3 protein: CASSRVNWGYTF

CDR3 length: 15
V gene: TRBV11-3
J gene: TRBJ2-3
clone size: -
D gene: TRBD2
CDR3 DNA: TGTGCCAGCAGCTCGACTAGCGGGAGAGGTGATACGCAGTATTTT
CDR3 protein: CASSSTSGRGDTQYF

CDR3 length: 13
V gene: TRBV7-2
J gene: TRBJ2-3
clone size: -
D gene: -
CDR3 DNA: TGTGCCAGCAGCCCGAACACGGGGGATACGCAGTATTTT
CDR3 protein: CASSPNTGDTQYF

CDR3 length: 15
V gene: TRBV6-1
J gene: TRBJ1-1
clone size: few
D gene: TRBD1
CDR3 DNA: TGTGCCAGCAGGATCCGGGACAGCATGAACACTGAAGCTTTCTTT
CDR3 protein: CASRIRDSMNTEAFF

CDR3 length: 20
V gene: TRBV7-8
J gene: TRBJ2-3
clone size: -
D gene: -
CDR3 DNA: TGTGCCAGCAGCTCAGACCGAGAACTGACATTGCCTGGTCCCACAGATACGCAGTATTTT
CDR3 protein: CASSSDRELTLPGPTDTQYF

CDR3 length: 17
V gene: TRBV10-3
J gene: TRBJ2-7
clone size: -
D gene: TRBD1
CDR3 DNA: TGTGCCACAGACACCGGGACAGGGGGAAAAAACGCCTACGAGCAGTACTTC
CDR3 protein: CATDTGTGGKNAYEQYF

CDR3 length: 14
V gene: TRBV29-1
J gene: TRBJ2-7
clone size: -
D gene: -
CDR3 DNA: TGCAGCGTTACCTCGACAGCCTCTCTGTACGAGCAGTACTTC
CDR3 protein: CSVTSTASLYEQYF

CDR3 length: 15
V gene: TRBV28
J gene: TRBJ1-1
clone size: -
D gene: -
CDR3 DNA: TGTGCCAGCTGGGAATGGGGACAATTGAACACTGAAGCTTTCTTT
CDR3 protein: CASWEWGQLNTEAFF

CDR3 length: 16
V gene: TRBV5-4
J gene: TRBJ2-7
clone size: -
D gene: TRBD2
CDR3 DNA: TGTGCCAGCAGCTTGTTCGGGGGACTAGCTGTCCACGAGCAGTACTTC
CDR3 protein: CASSLFGGLAVHEQYF

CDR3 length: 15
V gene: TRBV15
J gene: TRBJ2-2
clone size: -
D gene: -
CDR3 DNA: TGTGCCACCAGCAGAGAGGGGAGTAACACCGGGGAGCTGTTTTTT
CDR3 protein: CATSREGSNTGELFF

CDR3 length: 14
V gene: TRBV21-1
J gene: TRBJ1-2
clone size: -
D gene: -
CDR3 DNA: TGTGCCAGCAGCGCCACCGGGATTTTCTATGGCTACACCTTC
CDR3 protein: CASSATGIFYGYTF

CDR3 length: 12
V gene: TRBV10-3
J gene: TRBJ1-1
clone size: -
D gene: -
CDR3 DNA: TGTGCCATCAGGACTCGCGAGACTGAAGCTTTCTTT
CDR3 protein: CAIRTRETEAFF

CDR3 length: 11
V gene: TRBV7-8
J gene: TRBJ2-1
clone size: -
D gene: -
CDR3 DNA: TGTGCCAGCAGCCCTAGTGTTGAGCAGTTCTTC
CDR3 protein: CASSPSVEQFF

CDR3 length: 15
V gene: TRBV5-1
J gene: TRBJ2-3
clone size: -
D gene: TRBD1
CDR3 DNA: TGCGCCAGCAGCCGACAGACAGGGCTCCCAGATACGCAGTATTTT
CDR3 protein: CASSRQTGLPDTQYF

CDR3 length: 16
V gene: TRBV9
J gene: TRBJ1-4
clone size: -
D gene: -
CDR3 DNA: TGTGCCAGCAGTCGGGAGGGTACTGCAACTAATGAAAAACTGTTTTTT
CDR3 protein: CASSREGTATNEKLFF

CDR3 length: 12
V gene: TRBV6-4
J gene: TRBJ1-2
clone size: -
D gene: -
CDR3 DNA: TGTGCCAGCAGTGACAGGGGCCATGGCTACACCTTC
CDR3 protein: CASSDRGHGYTF

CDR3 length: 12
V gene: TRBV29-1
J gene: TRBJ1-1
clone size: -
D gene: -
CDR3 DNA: TGCAGCGTTGAAGAACTACGGACTGAAGCTTTCTTT
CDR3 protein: CSVEELRTEAFF

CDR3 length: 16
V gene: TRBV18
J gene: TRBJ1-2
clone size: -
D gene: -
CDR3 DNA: TGTGCCAGCTCCCAGGGCAGCCCGGCGGTTAAAGTCGGCTACACCTTC
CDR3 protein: CASSQGSPAVKVGYTF

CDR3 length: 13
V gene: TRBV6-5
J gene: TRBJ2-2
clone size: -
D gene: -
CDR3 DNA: TGTGCCAGCAGTGCCTCGGGTACCGGGGAGCTGTTTTTT
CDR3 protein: CASSASGTGELFF

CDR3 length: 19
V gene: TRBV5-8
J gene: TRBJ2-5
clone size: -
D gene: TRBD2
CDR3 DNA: TGTGCCAGCAGCCCGGGACTAGTGGGGGGGCCTTCCCCCCAAGAGACCCAGTACTTC
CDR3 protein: CASSPGLVGGPSPQETQYF

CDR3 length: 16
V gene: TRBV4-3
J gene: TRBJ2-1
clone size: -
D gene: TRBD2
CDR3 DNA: TGCGCCAGCAGCCTCGCTGGGGGGGGCTCCTACAATGAGCAGTTCTTC
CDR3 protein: CASSLAGGGSYNEQFF

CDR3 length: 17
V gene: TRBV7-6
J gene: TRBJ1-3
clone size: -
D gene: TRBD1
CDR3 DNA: TGTGCCAGCAGCTCCAGACAGGGACGTTTATCTGGAAACACCATATATTTT
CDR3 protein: CASSSRQGRLSGNTIYF

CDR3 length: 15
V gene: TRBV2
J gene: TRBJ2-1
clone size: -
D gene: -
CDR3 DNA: TGTGCCAGCAGCCTAGGGGGGGTTTGGGGCAATGAGCAGTTCTTC
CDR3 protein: CASSLGGVWGNEQFF

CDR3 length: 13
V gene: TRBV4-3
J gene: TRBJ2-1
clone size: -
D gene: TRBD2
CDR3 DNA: TGCGCCAGCAGCCAAGGACTAGCGGGCGGGCAGTTCTTC
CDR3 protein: CASSQGLAGGQFF

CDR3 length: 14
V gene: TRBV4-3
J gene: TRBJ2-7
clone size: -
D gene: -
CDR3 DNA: TGCGCCAGCAGCCAAGAAACAGGCTTCTACGAGCAGTACTTC
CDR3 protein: CASSQETGFYEQYF

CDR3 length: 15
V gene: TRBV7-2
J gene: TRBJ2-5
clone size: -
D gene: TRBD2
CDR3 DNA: TGTGCCAGCAGCTTAGGGGGGAGGGCCGCGGAGACCCAGTACTTC
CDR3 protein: CASSLGGRAAETQYF

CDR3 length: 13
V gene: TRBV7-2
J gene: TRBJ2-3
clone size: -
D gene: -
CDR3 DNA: TGTGCCAGCGGGGCGGGACCCGTTAATACGCAGTATTTT
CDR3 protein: CASGAGPVNTQYF

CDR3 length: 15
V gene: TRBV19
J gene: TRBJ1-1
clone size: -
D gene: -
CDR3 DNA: TGTGCCAGTAGTATTATTGTAGTGGGGGGAACTGAAGCTTTCTTT
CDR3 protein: CASSIIVVGGTEAFF

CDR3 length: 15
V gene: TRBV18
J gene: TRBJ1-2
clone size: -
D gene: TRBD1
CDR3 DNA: TGTGCCAGCTCACCTGAAGGACAGGGGAACTATGGCTACACCTTC
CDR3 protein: CASSPEGQGNYGYTF

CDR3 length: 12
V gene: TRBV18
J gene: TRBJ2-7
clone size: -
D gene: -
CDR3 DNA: TGTGCCAGCTCACGAAAGGGGCTCGAGCAGTACTTC
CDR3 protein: CASSRKGLEQYF

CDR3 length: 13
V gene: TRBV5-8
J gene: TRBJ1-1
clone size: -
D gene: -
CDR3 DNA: TGTGCCAGCAGCCTGACAGGAAACACTGAAGCTTTCTTT
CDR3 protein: CASSLTGNTEAFF

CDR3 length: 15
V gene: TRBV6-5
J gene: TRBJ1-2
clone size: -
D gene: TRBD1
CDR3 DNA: TGTGCCAGCAGTCCCTGGGACAGGGGGAACTATGGCTACACCTTC
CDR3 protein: CASSPWDRGNYGYTF

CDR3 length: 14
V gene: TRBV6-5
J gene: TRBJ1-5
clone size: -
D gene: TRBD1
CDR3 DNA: TGTGCCAGCAGTCGGGACAGAGACAATCAGCCCCAGCATTTT
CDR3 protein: CASSRDRDNQPQHF

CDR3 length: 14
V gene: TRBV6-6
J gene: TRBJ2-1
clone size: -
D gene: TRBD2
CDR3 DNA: TGTGCCAGCGAGCGGGGGAGCTCCTACAATGAGCAGTTCTTC
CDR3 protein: CASERGSSYNEQFF

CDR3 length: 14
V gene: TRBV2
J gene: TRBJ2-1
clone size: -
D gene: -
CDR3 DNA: TGTGCCAGCCACGACAGTCCTGGAGGGGATGAGCAGTTCTTC
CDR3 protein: CASHDSPGGDEQFF

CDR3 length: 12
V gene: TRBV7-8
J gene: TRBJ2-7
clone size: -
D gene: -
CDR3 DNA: TGTGCCAGCAGCCCAGAATTTGACGAGCAGTACTTC
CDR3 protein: CASSPEFDEQYF

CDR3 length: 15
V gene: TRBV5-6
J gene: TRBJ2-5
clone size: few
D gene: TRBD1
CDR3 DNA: TGTGCCAGCAGCTCCTGGACAGGGTTATCGCAGACCCAGTACTTC
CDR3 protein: CASSSWTGLSQTQYF

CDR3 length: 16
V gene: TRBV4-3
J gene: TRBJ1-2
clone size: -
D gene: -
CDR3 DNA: TGCGCCAGCAGCCAAGATAGGAGGGGAAGATACTATGGCTACACCTTC
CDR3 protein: CASSQDRRGRYYGYTF

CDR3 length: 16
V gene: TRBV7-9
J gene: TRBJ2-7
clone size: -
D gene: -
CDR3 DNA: TGTGCCAGCAGCTTGCAGGATTTAGTACTAGTTTACGAGCAGTACTTC
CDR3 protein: CASSLQDLVLVYEQYF

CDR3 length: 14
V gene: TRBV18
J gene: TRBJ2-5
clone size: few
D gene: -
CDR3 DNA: TGTGCCAGCTCATTGCAGGGGCGAAGGGAGACCCAGTACTTC
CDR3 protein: CASSLQGRRETQYF

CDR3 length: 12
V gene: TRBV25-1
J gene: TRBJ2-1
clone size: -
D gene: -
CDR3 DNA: TGTGCCAGCAGTGGAGGTTCCAATGAGCAGTTCTTC
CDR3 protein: CASSGGSNEQFF

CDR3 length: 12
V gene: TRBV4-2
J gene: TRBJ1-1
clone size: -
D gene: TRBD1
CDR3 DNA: TGTGCCAGCAGCCCCGGGGACAGGGGAGCTTTCTTT
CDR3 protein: CASSPGDRGAFF

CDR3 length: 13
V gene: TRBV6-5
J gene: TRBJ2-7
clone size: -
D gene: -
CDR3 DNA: TGTGCCAGCAGCCCCAGCGGTCCCTACGAGCAGTACTTC
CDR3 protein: CASSPSGPYEQYF

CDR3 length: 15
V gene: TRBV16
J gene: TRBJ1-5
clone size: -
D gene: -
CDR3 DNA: TGTGCCAGCAGCCTTCTCGGGGTGTTAAATCAGCCCCAGCATTTT
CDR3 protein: CASSLLGVLNQPQHF

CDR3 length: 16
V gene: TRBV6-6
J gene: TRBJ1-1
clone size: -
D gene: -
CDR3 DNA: TGTGCCAGCAGTTACTTGGGGGGGGGCGCAGGGGCTGAAGCTTTCTTT
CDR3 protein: CASSYLGGGAGAEAFF

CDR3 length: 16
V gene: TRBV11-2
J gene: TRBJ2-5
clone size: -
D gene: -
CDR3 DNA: TGTGCCAGCAGCGCAACTAGTGGGGGGGCGGGGGAGACCCAGTACTTC
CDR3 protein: CASSATSGGAGETQYF

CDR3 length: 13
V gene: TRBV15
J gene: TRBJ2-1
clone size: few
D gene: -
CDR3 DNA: TGTGCCACCAGCAGAGATAGCCGGGATGAGCAGTTCTTC
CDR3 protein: CATSRDSRDEQFF

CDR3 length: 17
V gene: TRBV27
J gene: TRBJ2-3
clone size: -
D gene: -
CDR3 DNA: TGTGCCAGCAGTCATAAAACAGGGTTCCGTCTACCAGATACGCAGTATTTT
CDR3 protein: CASSHKTGFRLPDTQYF

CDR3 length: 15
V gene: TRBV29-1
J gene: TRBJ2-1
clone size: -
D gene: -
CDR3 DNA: TGCAGCGTTGAAGGAGGGCAGGCCCAAAAAAATGAGCAGTTCTTC
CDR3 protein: CSVEGGQAQKNEQFF

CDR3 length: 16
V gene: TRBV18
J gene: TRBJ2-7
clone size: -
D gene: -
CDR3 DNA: TGTGCCAGCTCACCACCAGGGAGAACAGTCTCCTACGAGCAGTACTTC
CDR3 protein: CASSPPGRTVSYEQYF

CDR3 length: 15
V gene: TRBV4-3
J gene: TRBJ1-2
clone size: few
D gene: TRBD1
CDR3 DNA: TGCGCCAGCAGCCGTCGAAACAGGGGGAATACTGGCTACACCTTC
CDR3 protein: CASSRRNRGNTGYTF